The source of this TCR beta chain is a study of blood T cell repertoires in COVID-19. The overall study: There were acute and convalescent COVID-19 samples, and they came from the United States, Italy and Spain. T cells, B-cell-depleted T cells, or PBMCs supplied cDNA or gDNA.

Source study methods: Using reference gene primer amplification, nucleated cell counts were estimated. TCRdb's table, derived via immunoSEQ multiplex PCR, lists solely in-frame clones and lacks some. V, J and clone size are taken as reported in that table, and D and trimming were inferred from the DNA itself. Here the sample spans fewer than 90,000 clones, roughly nine tenths being singletons. The CDR3 loop spans 15 amino acids. The J segment lost 4 bases and the V segment lost 3 bases, leaving 1 base of the junction unmatched. CDR1 and CDR2 from the germline V gene are SGHRS and YFSETQ. The chain combines TRBV5-1 with TRBJ2-2, with 12 positions matching TRBD2. The receptor comes from a man older than 75 in a cohort sampled during active COVID-19. The sequencing sample was made of peripheral blood. CDR3 residues: CASSSLAGGTGELFF. Here the CDR3 DNA reads TGCGCCAGCAGCTCACTAGCGGGGGGCACCGGGGAGCTGTTTTTT.